This is a list of T cell receptor beta chains from one sample in a study of cytomegalovirus exposure and HLA in healthy donors. Profiled with immunoSEQ multiplex PCR; TCRdb holds only in-frame clones, not every one. The repertoire includes some 180,000 clones, about three quarters of them detected once, and around 3.4% sits in the top ten. Input material: PBMCs. These receptors were obtained from a woman aged 55-70 years in good health and CMV-seropositive. Both conserved end residues are part of each CDR3. D genes are given only for firm matches. Expanded clones are given a class, and other clones once, few, many or no size at all.

abundance: .; d_gene: TRBD1; v_gene: TRBV19; j_gene: TRBJ1-5; CDR3aa: CASSSGTGGAYQPQHF; CDR3nt: TGTGCCAGTAGTTCAGGGACAGGGGGCGCATATCAGCCCCAGCATTTT
abundance: few; d_gene: TRBD1; v_gene: TRBV29-1; j_gene: TRBJ2-7; CDR3aa: CSVGAPGQSYEQYF; CDR3nt: TGCAGCGTTGGCGCCCCGGGACAGTCCTACGAGCAGTACTTC
abundance: .; d_gene: .; v_gene: TRBV19; j_gene: TRBJ1-5; CDR3aa: CASPGFQPQHF; CDR3nt: TGTGCCAGCCCAGGGTTTCAGCCCCAGCATTTT
abundance: .; d_gene: .; v_gene: TRBV7-9; j_gene: TRBJ2-5; CDR3aa: CASSRGQQETQYF; CDR3nt: TGTGCCAGCAGCCGGGGACAACAAGAGACCCAGTACTTC
abundance: few; d_gene: .; v_gene: TRBV5-1; j_gene: TRBJ2-6; CDR3aa: CASSPRRLWGSGANGLTF; CDR3nt: TGCGCCAGCAGCCCGCGGCGGTTATGGGGCTCTGGGGCCAACGGCCTGACTTTC
abundance: .; d_gene: .; v_gene: TRBV27; j_gene: TRBJ2-7; CDR3aa: CASSSRLTTYEQYF; CDR3nt: TGTGCCAGCAGTTCCAGACTGACTACCTACGAGCAGTACTTC
abundance: .; d_gene: TRBD2; v_gene: TRBV5-1; j_gene: TRBJ2-1; CDR3aa: CASISGAGGFYNEQFF; CDR3nt: TGCGCCAGCATCTCGGGAGCGGGGGGTTTTTACAATGAGCAGTTCTTC
abundance: .; d_gene: TRBD2; v_gene: TRBV27; j_gene: TRBJ2-1; CDR3aa: CASSSLAGAYNEQFF; CDR3nt: TGTGCCAGCAGTTCACTAGCGGGAGCCTACAATGAGCAGTTCTTC
abundance: .; d_gene: TRBD2; v_gene: TRBV7-9; j_gene: TRBJ2-7; CDR3aa: CASSFAGGAPYEQYF; CDR3nt: TGTGCCAGCAGCTTTGCGGGAGGGGCCCCCTACGAGCAGTACTTC
abundance: .; d_gene: .; v_gene: TRBV30; j_gene: TRBJ2-3; CDR3aa: CAWSVRPGSDTQYF; CDR3nt: TGTGCCTGGAGTGTACGCCCCGGGTCAGATACGCAGTATTTT
abundance: .; d_gene: TRBD1; v_gene: TRBV7-2; j_gene: TRBJ2-1; CDR3aa: CASSDRGVINEQFF; CDR3nt: TGTGCCAGCTCCGACAGGGGGGTTATCAATGAGCAGTTCTTC
abundance: .; d_gene: .; v_gene: TRBV25-1; j_gene: TRBJ1-1; CDR3aa: CASSERGSDTEAFF; CDR3nt: TGTGCCAGCAGTGAACGGGGAAGTGACACTGAAGCTTTCTTT
abundance: .; d_gene: .; v_gene: TRBV9; j_gene: TRBJ2-1; CDR3aa: CASSVLGQGSYNEQFF; CDR3nt: TGTGCCAGCAGCGTATTAGGGCAGGGCTCCTACAATGAGCAGTTCTTC
abundance: .; d_gene: TRBD1; v_gene: TRBV11-2; j_gene: TRBJ2-5; CDR3aa: CASRRGQQETQYF; CDR3nt: TGTGCCAGCAGACGGGGACAGCAAGAGACCCAGTACTTC
abundance: few; d_gene: .; v_gene: TRBV6-5; j_gene: TRBJ2-5; CDR3aa: CASSRNVRETQYF; CDR3nt: TGTGCCAGCAGCCGCAATGTGAGGGAGACCCAGTACTTC
abundance: .; d_gene: .; v_gene: TRBV2; j_gene: TRBJ1-1; CDR3aa: CASRWGGADTEAFF; CDR3nt: TGTGCCAGCAGGTGGGGAGGGGCGGACACTGAAGCTTTCTTT
abundance: .; d_gene: TRBD1; v_gene: TRBV18; j_gene: TRBJ2-2; CDR3aa: CASSLLQGTGTNTGELFF; CDR3nt: TGTGCCAGCTCACTGCTCCAGGGGACAGGGACCAACACCGGGGAGCTGTTTTTT
abundance: .; d_gene: TRBD1; v_gene: TRBV5-1; j_gene: TRBJ1-2; CDR3aa: CASSTGQGNYGYTF; CDR3nt: TGCGCCAGCAGCACCGGACAGGGAAACTATGGCTACACCTTC
abundance: .; d_gene: TRBD1; v_gene: TRBV10-3; j_gene: TRBJ2-7; CDR3aa: CATGQGGGEQYF; CDR3nt: TGTGCCACCGGACAGGGGGGGGGCGAGCAGTACTTC
abundance: .; d_gene: TRBD1; v_gene: TRBV5-1; j_gene: TRBJ2-2; CDR3aa: CASRAPGQGTGELFF; CDR3nt: TGCGCCAGCAGGGCCCCGGGACAGGGTACCGGGGAGCTGTTTTTT
abundance: few; d_gene: TRBD2; v_gene: TRBV7-3; j_gene: TRBJ2-5; CDR3aa: CASSKGLEETQYF; CDR3nt: TGTGCCAGCAGCAAGGGACTAGAAGAGACCCAGTACTTC
abundance: .; d_gene: .; v_gene: TRBV7-8; j_gene: TRBJ1-1; CDR3aa: CASSSNRNTEAFF; CDR3nt: TGTGCCAGCAGCTCGAACAGGAACACTGAAGCTTTCTTT
abundance: .; d_gene: TRBD1; v_gene: TRBV19; j_gene: TRBJ1-6; CDR3aa: CASDRGTGSPLHF; CDR3nt: TGTGCCAGCGACAGGGGTACAGGATCACCCCTCCACTTT
abundance: .; d_gene: .; v_gene: TRBV20-1; j_gene: TRBJ2-3; CDR3aa: CSALRADTQYF; CDR3nt: TGCAGTGCTCTACGAGCAGATACGCAGTATTTT
abundance: .; d_gene: .; v_gene: TRBV13; j_gene: TRBJ2-2; CDR3aa: CASSYRPGNTGELFF; CDR3nt: TGTGCCAGCAGCTACCGGCCGGGGAACACCGGGGAGCTGTTTTTT
abundance: .; d_gene: TRBD1; v_gene: TRBV28; j_gene: TRBJ2-1; CDR3aa: CASSLGGQGVVEQFF; CDR3nt: TGTGCCAGCAGTTTAGGGGGACAGGGGGTTGTTGAGCAGTTCTTC
abundance: few; d_gene: .; v_gene: TRBV7-9; j_gene: TRBJ1-5; CDR3aa: CASSLVVGRAGQPQHF; CDR3nt: TGTGCCAGCAGCTTAGTAGTGGGCAGGGCTGGTCAGCCCCAGCATTTT
abundance: .; d_gene: .; v_gene: TRBV5-1; j_gene: TRBJ2-2; CDR3aa: CASSFASGSGTGELFF; CDR3nt: TGCGCCAGCAGTTTTGCCTCGGGGAGCGGGACCGGGGAGCTGTTTTTT
abundance: .; d_gene: TRBD1; v_gene: TRBV5-6; j_gene: TRBJ1-5; CDR3aa: CASSASDRRLWNQPQHF; CDR3nt: TGTGCCAGCAGCGCGTCGGACAGGAGGCTTTGGAATCAGCCCCAGCATTTT
abundance: few; d_gene: .; v_gene: TRBV28; j_gene: TRBJ2-5; CDR3aa: CASSCQGCAKETQYF; CDR3nt: TGTGCCAGCAGTTGTCAGGGCTGTGCCAAAGAGACCCAGTACTTC
abundance: .; d_gene: TRBD2; v_gene: TRBV7-3; j_gene: TRBJ2-3; CDR3aa: CASSSYGVSKGAGDQKTQYF; CDR3nt: TGTGCCAGCAGCTCTTATGGGGTTTCGAAAGGTGCGGGAGATCAGAAGACGCAGTATTTT
abundance: once; d_gene: TRBD2; v_gene: TRBV9; j_gene: TRBJ2-3; CDR3aa: CASSVGLAGVDTQYF; CDR3nt: TGTGCCAGCAGCGTAGGACTAGCGGGGGTAGATACGCAGTATTTT
abundance: once; d_gene: .; v_gene: TRBV28; j_gene: TRBJ2-3; CDR3aa: CASSSGTDTQYF; CDR3nt: TGTGCCAGCAGTTCCGGCACAGATACGCAGTATTTT
abundance: .; d_gene: .; v_gene: TRBV11-3; j_gene: TRBJ1-1; CDR3aa: CASRGQNTEAFF; CDR3nt: TGTGCCAGCAGAGGACAGAACACTGAAGCTTTCTTT
abundance: .; d_gene: TRBD1; v_gene: TRBV4-1; j_gene: TRBJ1-2; CDR3aa: CASSQGGGVRYGYTF; CDR3nt: TGCGCCAGCAGCCAAGGAGGGGGCGTAAGGTATGGCTACACCTTC
abundance: .; d_gene: TRBD1; v_gene: TRBV6-1; j_gene: TRBJ2-7; CDR3aa: CAGSVFSGTGGSYEQYF; CDR3nt: TGTGCCGGCAGTGTGTTTTCAGGGACAGGGGGCTCCTACGAGCAGTACTTC
abundance: .; d_gene: TRBD1; v_gene: TRBV30; j_gene: TRBJ1-1; CDR3aa: CAEARGLGTEAFF; CDR3nt: TGTGCGGAGGCGAGGGGGCTCGGGACTGAAGCTTTCTTT
abundance: .; d_gene: .; v_gene: TRBV9; j_gene: TRBJ2-1; CDR3aa: CASSVGPGGGYNEQFF; CDR3nt: TGTGCCAGCAGCGTTGGGCCGGGGGGCGGCTACAATGAGCAGTTCTTC
abundance: .; d_gene: .; v_gene: TRBV28; j_gene: TRBJ2-7; CDR3aa: CASSSLYEQYF; CDR3nt: TGTGCCAGCAGTTCCCTCTACGAGCAGTACTTC
abundance: .; d_gene: .; v_gene: TRBV4-3; j_gene: TRBJ1-6; CDR3aa: CASSRGDMGSPLHF; CDR3nt: TGCGCCAGCAGCCGTGGGGACATGGGTTCACCCCTCCACTTT
abundance: .; d_gene: TRBD2; v_gene: TRBV2; j_gene: TRBJ2-3; CDR3aa: CASSEGTSGSPDTQYF; CDR3nt: TGTGCCAGCAGTGAAGGGACTAGCGGGAGCCCAGATACGCAGTATTTT
abundance: .; d_gene: TRBD2; v_gene: TRBV28; j_gene: TRBJ2-5; CDR3aa: CASSFPSGGVYQETQYF; CDR3nt: TGTGCCAGCAGTTTCCCGTCGGGGGGGGTCTACCAAGAGACCCAGTACTTC
abundance: .; d_gene: .; v_gene: TRBV28; j_gene: TRBJ1-4; CDR3aa: CASSFGRLNEKLFF; CDR3nt: TGTGCCAGCAGTTTCGGCAGGTTGAATGAAAAACTGTTTTTT
abundance: .; d_gene: .; v_gene: TRBV4-3; j_gene: TRBJ1-5; CDR3aa: CASSQEGRDQPQHF; CDR3nt: TGCGCCAGCAGCCAGGAGGGCAGGGATCAGCCCCAGCATTTT
abundance: .; d_gene: .; v_gene: TRBV14; j_gene: TRBJ2-7; CDR3aa: CASSQGGYEQYF; CDR3nt: TGTGCCAGCAGCCAAGGAGGCTACGAGCAGTACTTC
abundance: .; d_gene: .; v_gene: TRBV14; j_gene: TRBJ2-5; CDR3aa: CASSQRQQETQYF; CDR3nt: TGTGCCAGCAGCCAACGACAGCAAGAGACCCAGTACTTC